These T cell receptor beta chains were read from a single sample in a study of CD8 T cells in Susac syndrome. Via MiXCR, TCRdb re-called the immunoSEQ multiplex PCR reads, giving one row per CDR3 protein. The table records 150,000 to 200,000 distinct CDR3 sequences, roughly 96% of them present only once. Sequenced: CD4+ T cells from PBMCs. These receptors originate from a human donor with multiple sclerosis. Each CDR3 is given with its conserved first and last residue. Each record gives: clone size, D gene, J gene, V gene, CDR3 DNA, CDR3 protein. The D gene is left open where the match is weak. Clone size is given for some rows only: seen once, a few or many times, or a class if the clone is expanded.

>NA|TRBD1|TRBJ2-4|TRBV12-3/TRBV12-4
TGTGCCAGCACCCAGACAGGGGCGCCCAAAAACATTCAGTACTTC
CASTQTGAPKNIQYF
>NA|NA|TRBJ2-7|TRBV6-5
TGTGCCAGCAGCCGTCTAGCTCCCTCCTACGAGCAGTACTTC
CASSRLAPSYEQYF
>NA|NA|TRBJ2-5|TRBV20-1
TGCAGTGCGGTCGGGTTGGAGACCCAGTACTTC
CSAVGLETQYF
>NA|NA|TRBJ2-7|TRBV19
TGTGCCAGTAGCCGGGGGGGGACAGCCGCCTACGAGCAGTACTTC
CASSRGGTAAYEQYF
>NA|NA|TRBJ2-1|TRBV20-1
TGCAGTGCCCCGATGCGCCAGGGAGGAAATGAGCAGTTCTTC
CSAPMRQGGNEQFF
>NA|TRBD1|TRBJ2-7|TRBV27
TGTGCCAGCCGAAGGACAGGCTCCTACGAGCAGTACTTC
CASRRTGSYEQYF
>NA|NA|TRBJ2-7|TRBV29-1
TGCAGCGGGACGGTATCCTCCTACGAGCAGTACTTC
CSGTVSSYEQYF
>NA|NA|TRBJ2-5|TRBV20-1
TGCAGTGCTAGGAAGTCCCCCGGGTCAGAGACCCAGTACTTC
CSARKSPGSETQYF
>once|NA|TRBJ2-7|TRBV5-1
TGCGCCAGCAGAGGGGCAGAAAACTACGAGCAGTACTTC
CASRGAENYEQYF
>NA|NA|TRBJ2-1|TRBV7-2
TGTGCCAGCAGCTTAGTATATTCCAATGAGCAGTTCTTC
CASSLVYSNEQFF
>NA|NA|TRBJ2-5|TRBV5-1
TGCGCCAGCAGCTTGGTTTTCGAAGAGACCCAGTACTTC
CASSLVFEETQYF
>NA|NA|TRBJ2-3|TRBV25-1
TGTGCCAGCAGTGAACCCGGGCCAGATACGCAGTATTTT
CASSEPGPDTQYF
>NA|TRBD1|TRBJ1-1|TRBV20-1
TGCAGTGTCACGGAGGGACAGGGGGCGCGGACTGAAGCTTTCTTT
CSVTEGQGARTEAFF
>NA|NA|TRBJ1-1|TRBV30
TGTGCCTGGAGTGTCCCCGGCTCCGGCCCTGAAGCTTTCTTT
CAWSVPGSGPEAFF
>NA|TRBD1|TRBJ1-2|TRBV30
TGTGCCTGGAGGACAGGGGGTGTGACTAACTATGGCTACACCTTC
CAWRTGGVTNYGYTF
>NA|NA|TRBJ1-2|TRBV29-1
TGCAGCGCCTCACGGGGACACCGGGATGGCTACACCTTC
CSASRGHRDGYTF
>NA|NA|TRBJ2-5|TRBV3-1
TGTGCCAGCAGCTGGCGAGGGGGGTTCCAAGAGACCCAGTACTTC
CASSWRGGFQETQYF
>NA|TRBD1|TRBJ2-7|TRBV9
TGTGCCAGCAGCGTTGCCGGGACAGGTCCATCTTTCTACGAGCAGTACTTC
CASSVAGTGPSFYEQYF
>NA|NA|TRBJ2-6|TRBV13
TGTGCCAGCAGCTACTCCCCAGGGGCTTTCTCTGGGGCCAACGTCCTGACTTTC
CASSYSPGAFSGANVLTF
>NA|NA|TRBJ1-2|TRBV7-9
TGTGCCAGCAGACGGGGGGATCCTGACTATGGAGGCTACACCTTC
CASRRGDPDYGGYTF
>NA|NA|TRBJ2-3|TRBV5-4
TGTGCCAGCAGCGGCCGGAGGGAGCTTACAGATACGCAGTATTTT
CASSGRRELTDTQYF
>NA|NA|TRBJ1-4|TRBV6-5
TGTGCCAGTATGAAGGTTGGGAGTGAAAAACTGTTTTTT
CASMKVGSEKLFF
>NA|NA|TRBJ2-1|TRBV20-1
TGCAGTGCTAGGTGGAGGTCGGGGTCACATTCCGAGCAGCTCTTC
CSARWRSGSHSEQLF
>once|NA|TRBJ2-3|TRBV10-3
TGTGCCATCAGTGACACCCGCATGGATGACTGGGACAAACATACGCAGTATTTT
CAISDTRMDDWDKHTQYF
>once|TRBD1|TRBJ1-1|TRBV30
TGTGCCTGGAGTGCGGACAGGTCCACCAGCTTTATGAACACTGAAGCTTTCTTT
CAWSADRSTSFMNTEAFF
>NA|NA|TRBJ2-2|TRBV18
TGTGCCAGCTCGCCGGTGGTGGCCGGGGAGCTGTTTTTT
CASSPVVAGELFF
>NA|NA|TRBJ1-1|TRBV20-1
TGCAGTGCTTCCAGGGTGGGCACTGAAGCTTTCTTT
CSASRVGTEAFF
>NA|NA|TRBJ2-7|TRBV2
TGTGCCAGCGTGGACCCTTGGGGAGGCGAGCAGTACTTC
CASVDPWGGEQYF
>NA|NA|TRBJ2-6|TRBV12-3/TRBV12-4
TGTGCCAGCAGTTCCGCCGGCGCCAACGTCCTGACTTTC
CASSSAGANVLTF
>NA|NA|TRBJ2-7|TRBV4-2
TGTGCCAGCAGCCAAGATTGGCCCTACGAGCAGTACTTC
CASSQDWPYEQYF
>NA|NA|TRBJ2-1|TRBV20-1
TGCAGTGCTAGGGCCCCCAGGGATGAGCAGTTCTTC
CSARAPRDEQFF
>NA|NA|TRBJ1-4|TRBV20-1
TGCAGTGCTCGTCGGGGAGCGGGTGAAAAACTGTTTTTT
CSARRGAGEKLFF
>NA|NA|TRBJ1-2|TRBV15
TGTGCCACCAGCAGAGATCTGGACCGCGGCACCTTC
CATSRDLDRGTF
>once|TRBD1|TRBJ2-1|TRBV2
TGTGCCAGCAGCCCTATCCGAGGGACAGGCGGAAGGTACAATGAGCAGTTCTTC
CASSPIRGTGGRYNEQFF
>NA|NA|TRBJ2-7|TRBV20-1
TGCAGTGCATTCGGCCAGGCCCAGTACTTC
CSAFGQAQYF
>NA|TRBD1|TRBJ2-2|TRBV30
TGTGCCTGGAGTCTCAGGGGGTGGAACACCGGGGAGCTGTTTTTT
CAWSLRGWNTGELFF
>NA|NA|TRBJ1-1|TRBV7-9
TGTGCCAGCAGCTTATGGGGGGCTGGGGGCACTGAAGCTTTCTTT
CASSLWGAGGTEAFF
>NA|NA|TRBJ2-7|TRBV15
TGTGCCACCAGCAGAGATACCGGAGGGACCATCCTCTACGAGCAGTACTTC
CATSRDTGGTILYEQYF
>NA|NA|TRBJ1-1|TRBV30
TGTGCCTTGACATTGGGAGACACTGAAGCTTTCTTT
CALTLGDTEAFF
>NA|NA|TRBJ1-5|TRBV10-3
TGTGCCATCAGTGAAACACCAGAACAGCCCCAGCATTTT
CAISETPEQPQHF
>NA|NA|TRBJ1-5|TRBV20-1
TGCAGTGCTAGTCCCGGGATCTTCCAGCCCCAGCATTTT
CSASPGIFQPQHF
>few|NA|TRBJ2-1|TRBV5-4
TGTGCCAGCAGCGATAGGGGAAATGAGCAGTTCTTC
CASSDRGNEQFF
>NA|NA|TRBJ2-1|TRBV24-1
TGTGCCACCAGTGGAAGAGGGGGCAATGAGCAGTTCTTC
CATSGRGGNEQFF
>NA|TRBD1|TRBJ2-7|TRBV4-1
TGCGCCAGCAGCCAAGCACAGGGGGCGATCTACGAGCAGTACTTC
CASSQAQGAIYEQYF
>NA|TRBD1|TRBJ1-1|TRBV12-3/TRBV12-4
TGTGCCAGCATCCTCACAGGGGACACTGAAGCTTTCTTT
CASILTGDTEAFF
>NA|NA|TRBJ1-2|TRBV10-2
TGCGCCAGCAGTGAAGACTATGGCTACACCTTC
CASSEDYGYTF